The next 13 T cell receptor beta chains were all read from a single sample in a study of cytomegalovirus exposure and HLA in healthy donors. The data were produced by immunoSEQ multiplex PCR, yet TCRdb's version contains in-frame clones alone and is incomplete. The repertoire holds roughly 98,000 clones, with over 75% as singletons. Input material: PBMCs. All receptors come from a young man in good health and CMV-seropositive.

This chain connects TRBV10-3 to TRBJ1-4, with D unresolved. The V end was cut by 9 bases, the J end by 2 bases, with 10 bases between. The CDR3 extends over 13 amino acids. Germline V gene sequence: CDR1 ENHRY, CDR2 SYGVKD. The CDR3 nucleotides read TGTGCCATACAAGAAGTGACTAATGAAAAACTGTTTTTT. Translating it yields CAIQEVTNEKLFF.

Only one count was recorded for this clone. This sequence joins TRBV18 and TRBJ2-2; D is uncertain. Trimming removed 3 bases at V and 4 bases at J, with 21 bases between. CDR1 KGHSH and CDR2 LQKENI come from the germline V gene. The CDR3 is 18 amino acids. The CDR3: CASSPPNNNLYLTGELFF. The CDR3 DNA reads TGTGCCAGCTCACCGCCAAACAACAACCTTTACCTCACCGGGGAGCTGTTTTTT.

The chain couples TRBV28 to TRBJ1-1; 9 bases are shared with TRBD1. Per germline, CDR1 MDHEN and CDR2 SYDVKM. J gave up 7 bases and V 6 bases, and 3 bases lay outside the gene matches. This CDR3 spans 12 amino acids. In DNA, the CDR3 is TGTGCCAGCAGCTGGACAGGGGTTGAAGCTTTCTTT. Protein product: CASSWTGVEAFF. The variable domain in full, completed from reference TRBV28 and TRBJ1-1, reads DVKVTQSSRYLVKRTGEKVFLECVQDMDHENMFWYRQDPGLGLRLIYFSYDVKMKEKGDIPEGYSVSREKKERFSLILESASTNQTSMYLCASSWTGVEAFFGQGTRLTVV.

The rearrangement uses TRBV29-1 and TRBJ1-1; the match to TRBD1 covers 8 bases. The germline CDR1 and CDR2 sequences are SQVTM and ANQGSEA. This CDR3 comprises 17 residues. Trimming took 1 base from V and 0 from J; bases not matched to a gene: 10. The CDR3 DNA reads as TGCAGCGTTGAAGGTGAGACAGGGGCAAAACTGAACACTGAAGCTTTCTTT. It translates to CSVEGETGAKLNTEAFF.

The chain employs TRBV18 and TRBJ2-7, with TRBD1 matching 7 bases. Per the germline V gene, CDR1 is KGHSH and CDR2 is LQKENI. The CDR3 length is 14 residues. J gave up 3 bases and V 6 bases, and 8 bases lay outside the gene matches. CDR3 loop: CASSKDRQYYEQYF. Written as DNA, the CDR3 is TGTGCCAGCTCGAAGGACAGGCAATACTACGAGCAGTACTTC. Full variable domain (missing parts from reference TRBV18 and TRBJ2-7): NAGVMQNPRHLVRRRGQEARLRCSPMKGHSHVYWYRQLPEEGLKFMVYLQKENIIDESGMPKERFSAEFPKEGPSILRIQQVVRGDSAAYFCASSKDRQYYEQYFGPGTRLTVT.

The chain joins TRBV27 to TRBJ2-1, with 7 bases that match TRBD1. J lost 0 bases, V lost 5 bases, and 10 bases had no gene match. Germline CDR1 and CDR2: MNHEY and SMNVEV (reference sequence). The CDR3 consists of 17 residues. The CDR3 bases are TGTGCCAGCAGTCTTGACCCCGAGGGGGCCTCCTACAATGAGCAGTTCTTC. This sequence encodes CASSLDPEGASYNEQFF.

The CDR3 spells CASSPGNEGAFF. The DNA for the CDR3 is TGTGCCAGCAGCCCGGGGAACGAGGGAGCTTTCTTT. The chain joins TRBV2 to TRBJ1-1, with unresolved D. V was trimmed by 6 bases and J by 10 bases, leaving 15 bases between them. The germline V gene encodes CDR1 SNHLY and CDR2 FYNNEI. This CDR3 has 12 amino acids.

The chain uses TRBV19 and TRBJ2-7; unclear D gene. V lost 0 bases, J lost 2 bases, and 11 bases lay in between. Germline loops: CDR1 LNHDA, CDR2 SQIVND (reference sequence). The length of the CDR3 is 15 residues. The DNA for the CDR3 is TGTGCCAGTAGTATAGATGGGCAGGATACCTACGAGCAGTACTTC. The encoded protein is CASSIDGQDTYEQYF. The whole variable domain, filled in from reference TRBV19 and TRBJ2-7, reads DGGITQSPKYLFRKEGQNVTLSCEQNLNHDAMYWYRQDPGQGLRLIYYSQIVNDFQKGDIAEGYSVSREKKESFPLTVTSAQKNPTAFYLCASSIDGQDTYEQYFGPGTRLTVT.

This chain links TRBV6-1 with TRBJ2-3, with D perhaps matching TRBD1 (6 bases). The germline V and J ends were trimmed by 2 bases and 4 bases, with 13 bases remaining between them. Looked up from germline, CDR1 is MNHNS and CDR2 is SASEGT. There are 15 residues in the CDR3. Here the CDR3 reads CASSERGLGADTQYF. The CDR3 DNA reads as TGTGCCAGCAGTGAAAGGGGGTTAGGGGCAGATACGCAGTATTTT.

This chain uses TRBV4-3 with TRBJ2-7; D is possibly TRBD1 (6 bases). The germline V and J ends were trimmed by 0 bases and 0 bases, with 21 bases remaining between them. The CDR3 is made up of 19 amino acids. Germline assignment: CDR1 LGHNA and CDR2 YSLEER. In nucleotides, the CDR3 is TGCGCCAGCAGCCAAGATGTGGACAGATCCGACCTCTTCTCCTACGAGCAGTACTTC. This codes for CASSQDVDRSDLFSYEQYF.

This clone turned up a few times. The chain couples TRBV18 to TRBJ2-7; TRBD2 matches 12 bases. Germline-derived CDR1 and CDR2 are KGHSH and LQKENI. The CDR3 spans 14 residues. With V trimmed by 1 base and J by 6 bases, 1 base remained unmatched. The CDR3 is CASSPRTSGVEQYF. The CDR3 DNA reads as TGTGCCAGCTCACCACGGACTAGCGGGGTCGAGCAGTACTTC.

The chain employs TRBV11-3 and TRBJ2-7; TRBD2 matches at 12 bases. The CDR3 has 15 residues. Per the germline V gene, CDR1 is SGHNT and CDR2 is YENEEA. The V gene end was trimmed by 5 bases and the J gene end by 3 bases; junction bases not matched to a gene: 5. CDR3 amino acids: CASSPRTSGDYEQYF. For the CDR3, the DNA is TGTGCCAGCAGCCCCCGGACTAGCGGGGACTACGAGCAGTACTTC. Together with reference TRBV11-3 and TRBJ2-7, the CDR3 gives the full variable domain: EAGVVQSPRYKIIEKKQPVAFWCNPISGHNTLYWYLQNLGQGPELLIRYENEEAVDDSQLPKDRFSAERLKGVDSTLKIQPAELGDSAVYLCASSPRTSGDYEQYFGPGTRLTVT.

The chain joins TRBV6-6 to TRBJ2-7; D not certain. The ends were cut back, 3 bases at V and 6 bases at J, with 6 bases in the middle. The germline gives CDR1 MNHNY, CDR2 SVGAGI (reference sequence). The CDR3 is made up of 11 amino acids. The CDR3 nucleotides read TGTGCCAGCAGTTATCAGGCCGAGCAGTACTTC. As protein: CASSYQAEQYF.